These T cell receptor beta chains were read from a single sample in a study of shared clonotypes between healthy human individuals. Assay used: immunoSEQ multiplex PCR; TCRdb lists only in-frame clones, some missing. The sample holds hundreds of thousands of clones, 90% to 95% seen once. Sequencing was done on a sample of naive CD8+ T cells sorted from blood. The source of these receptors is a man aged 25 to 45 in good health. CDR3s include the opening cysteine and the closing phenylalanine or tryptophan. Each record gives: CDR3 DNA, CDR3 protein, J gene, D gene, V gene, clone size. A D gene is named only where the DNA matches it firmly. Expanded clones are given a class, and other clones once, few, many or no size at all.

TGTGCCAGCAGCTCTCCGGGGACTTCTTCCTACGAGCAGTACTTC | CASSSPGTSSYEQYF | TRBJ2-7 | . | TRBV7-9 | .
TGTGCCATCAGTGAGTGGCTTTGGGGACAGATGAACTACGAGCAGTACTTC | CAISEWLWGQMNYEQYF | TRBJ2-7 | TRBD1 | TRBV10-3 | .
TGTGCCAGCAGTTCCGGGACTAGCGGGGTCTACGAGCAGTACTTC | CASSSGTSGVYEQYF | TRBJ2-7 | TRBD2 | TRBV27 | few
TGTGCCAGCAGAGGACTAGTAGAGGAGACCCAGTACTTC | CASRGLVEETQYF | TRBJ2-5 | TRBD2 | TRBV6-5 | .
TGTGCCAGCACCCTCCCGACAGGGAGGAGCACAGATACGCAGTATTTT | CASTLPTGRSTDTQYF | TRBJ2-3 | . | TRBV7-9 | .
TGTGCCAGCAGTGAAGGGGGAGGGGGGCGTCTTCCGAACGAGCAGTACTTC | CASSEGGGGRLPNEQYF | TRBJ2-7 | . | TRBV6-1 | .
TGTGCCAGCAGCTTGCCGGGGACTAGCGGGACGGTCGAGCAGTACTTC | CASSLPGTSGTVEQYF | TRBJ2-7 | TRBD2 | TRBV5-4 | .
TGTGCCAGCAAACGCTCTGGGGCCAACGTCCTGACTTTC | CASKRSGANVLTF | TRBJ2-6 | . | TRBV28 | .
TGTGCCAGCAGTTTATCCGGGGGCGGGACCCACGAGCAGTACTTC | CASSLSGGGTHEQYF | TRBJ2-7 | . | TRBV27 | few
TGTGCCAGCAGTGAGTACAGGTTTAGCAATCAGCCCCAGCATTTT | CASSEYRFSNQPQHF | TRBJ1-5 | . | TRBV2 | .
TGTGCCAGCAGTTCCCCTCCCCCCGGGCAGGGTACCTACAATGAGCAGTTCTTC | CASSSPPPGQGTYNEQFF | TRBJ2-1 | . | TRBV28 | .
TGTGCCAGCAGCTTAGCGCCAGACGAGCAGTACTTC | CASSLAPDEQYF | TRBJ2-7 | . | TRBV7-9 | .
TGCGCCAGCAGCTCGGGGGATACGCAGTATTTT | CASSSGDTQYF | TRBJ2-3 | . | TRBV5-1 | .
TGTGCCAGCAGCCGTTTAGCGGGAGGAAGGAATGAGCAGTTCTTC | CASSRLAGGRNEQFF | TRBJ2-1 | TRBD2 | TRBV11-2 | once
TGTGCCAGTAGTTCTGGACAGGGGAAACTTGGGAATCAGCCCCAGCATTTT | CASSSGQGKLGNQPQHF | TRBJ1-5 | TRBD1 | TRBV19 | .
TGCAGCGTTTATATCCAGGGGGACACTGAAGCTTTCTTT | CSVYIQGDTEAFF | TRBJ1-1 | TRBD1 | TRBV29-1 | .
TGTGCCAGCACCCGGGGGCTAGGGAGAGGCTACGAGCAGTACTTC | CASTRGLGRGYEQYF | TRBJ2-7 | . | TRBV27 | .
TGTGCCAGCAGCTTAGGGACGGTTCTCAAGCAGTTCTTC | CASSLGTVLKQFF | TRBJ2-1 | . | TRBV11-2 | .
TGTGCCAGCAGTGACTCGACTAGCGGGAGCACAGATACGCAGTATTTT | CASSDSTSGSTDTQYF | TRBJ2-3 | TRBD2 | TRBV6-4 | few
TGCGCCAGCAGCTTGGGGGGGTTGAACACTGAAGCTTTCTTT | CASSLGGLNTEAFF | TRBJ1-1 | . | TRBV5-1 | .
TGTGCCAGTAGTATAGCCAGCGGGAGGGCAGAGACCCAGTACTTC | CASSIASGRAETQYF | TRBJ2-5 | TRBD2 | TRBV19 | .
TGTGCCAGCAGCGGCGCAGAGCAGTTCTTC | CASSGAEQFF | TRBJ2-1 | . | TRBV2 | .
TGCAGCGCCGGTAGGACAGGGATGAACACTGAAGCTTTCTTT | CSAGRTGMNTEAFF | TRBJ1-1 | TRBD1 | TRBV29-1 | .
TGTGCCAGCAGCCCACCCGGGGGCCAAGAGACCCAGTACTTC | CASSPPGGQETQYF | TRBJ2-5 | . | TRBV7-8 | once
TGTGCCAGCAGTCTCTCCCATGGGGAAGGCGGTGAGCAGTTCTTC | CASSLSHGEGGEQFF | TRBJ2-1 | . | TRBV6-5 | .
TGTGCCAGCAGTTTAAGGCAGGGGGCGCGAGAGCAGTACTTC | CASSLRQGAREQYF | TRBJ2-7 | TRBD1 | TRBV27 | .
TGTGCCAGTAGTATAGTGCTCTCAGGCAGCTCGGGGCAGCCCCAGCATTTT | CASSIVLSGSSGQPQHF | TRBJ1-5 | . | TRBV19 | few
TGTGCCAGCGGGCAGACGAACGCTTTCTTT | CASGQTNAFF | TRBJ1-1 | . | TRBV6-6 | .
TGTGCCAGCAGCGCGGCCGAGGGACAACCCTCCACCGGGGAGCTGTTTTTT | CASSAAEGQPSTGELFF | TRBJ2-2 | . | TRBV9 | .
TGTGCCAGCAGCGTAGGGGGTAGCGCGGACGCCGGGGAGCTGTTTTTT | CASSVGGSADAGELFF | TRBJ2-2 | . | TRBV9 | .
TGTGCCAGTAGTGTTACCTTACTAGCCAAAAACATTCAGTACTTC | CASSVTLLAKNIQYF | TRBJ2-4 | . | TRBV19 | .
TGTGCCAGCAGTTTTGGGGGAACCGGGGAGCTGTTTTTT | CASSFGGTGELFF | TRBJ2-2 | . | TRBV27 | .
TGTGCCAGCAGCTTCCGGGACAGGGTTACCTACGAGCAGTACTTC | CASSFRDRVTYEQYF | TRBJ2-7 | TRBD1 | TRBV7-9 | .
TGTGCCAGCAGCCCCGGACTAGCAGAGCAGTACTTC | CASSPGLAEQYF | TRBJ2-7 | TRBD2 | TRBV11-1 | .
TGTGCCAGCAGTTCTGGGACAGGGGGTGAGGGTGGCTACACCTTC | CASSSGTGGEGGYTF | TRBJ1-2 | TRBD1 | TRBV27 | .
TGTGCCAGCAGCCCCCCCCTGCAGGGGGTGGATACGCAGTATTTT | CASSPPLQGVDTQYF | TRBJ2-3 | TRBD1 | TRBV7-9 | .
TGTGCCAGCAGTGATCTGGGGGTTGGCTATGGCTACACCTTC | CASSDLGVGYGYTF | TRBJ1-2 | . | TRBV25-1 | once
TGTGCCAGCAGCGTATCACAGGACAACTATGGCTACACCTTC | CASSVSQDNYGYTF | TRBJ1-2 | . | TRBV9 | .
TGTGCCACCATTAGCGGGAGCCCGCTTGGGAAGACCCAGTACTTC | CATISGSPLGKTQYF | TRBJ2-5 | TRBD2 | TRBV2 | .
TGTGCCATCAGTGCCGCGGGGGTGGGATGGAACACTGAAGCTTTCTTT | CAISAAGVGWNTEAFF | TRBJ1-1 | . | TRBV10-3 | .
TGTGCCAGCAGTGGCCGGGACAGGGGATACTACGAGCAGTACTTC | CASSGRDRGYYEQYF | TRBJ2-7 | TRBD1 | TRBV6-1 | .
TGTGCCAGCAGCTTGTTCGACGCATCCTCCTACGAGCAGTACTTC | CASSLFDASSYEQYF | TRBJ2-7 | . | TRBV5-8 | once
TGTCCCAGCAGCCGAAAAGGGTTCACTAATGAAAAACTGTTTTTT | CPSSRKGFTNEKLFF | TRBJ1-4 | . | TRBV13 | .
TGTGCCAGCAGCTTAAACTACGTCGGCGAGCAGTACTTC | CASSLNYVGEQYF | TRBJ2-7 | . | TRBV7-9 | once
TGTGCTAGCAGCTCCGGGATTGGTGAAAAACTGTTTTTT | CASSSGIGEKLFF | TRBJ1-4 | . | TRBV7-7 | .
TGTGCCAGTACCATAGCCGGGGTGACGAACACTGAAGCTTTCTTT | CASTIAGVTNTEAFF | TRBJ1-1 | . | TRBV19 | .
TGCAGCGTTGAGACCCCCTTGGCGGGAGATAATACTGAGCAGTTCTTC | CSVETPLAGDNTEQFF | TRBJ2-1 | TRBD2 | TRBV29-1 | .
TGCGCCAGCAGCCAAGGGCCGGGGATCTATGGCTACACCTTC | CASSQGPGIYGYTF | TRBJ1-2 | . | TRBV4-1 | .
TGCGCCAGCAGCTCCGGGACATTAGACTCGTATAGCAATCAGCCCCAGCATTTT | CASSSGTLDSYSNQPQHF | TRBJ1-5 | . | TRBV4-1 | .
TGTGCCAGCTGGGGGTCGAACACTGAAGCTTTCTTT | CASWGSNTEAFF | TRBJ1-1 | . | TRBV7-9 | .